This entry describes one T cell receptor beta chain. Those enrolled in Seattle joined during active infection and were followed longitudinally afterward. In the original processing: Reference gene primer amplification gave nucleated cell count estimates. The protocol was immunoSEQ multiplex PCR, while the TCRdb copy is restricted to in-frame clones and leaves out a portion. V and J calls and clone size are those listed in that table; D and trimming were worked out from the DNA. Of some 300,000 clones listed, 75% to 90% are singletons. The sample originates from a study of blood T cell repertoires in COVID-19. The CDR3 loop spans 13 amino acids. Germline trimming cut 5 bases from V and 6 bases from J; bases unmatched to any gene: 2.

The receptor was derived from a woman in her 70s with COVID-19, enrolled during active disease. The sample was peripheral blood. The chain is built from TRBV12-3 or TRBV12-4 and TRBJ2-1, with TRBD2 matching 9 bases. The CDR3 nucleotides read TGTGCCAGCAGTAGGCGGGGGGGCAATGAGCAGTTCTTC. It is translated as CASSRRGGNEQFF.